This T cell receptor beta chain originates from a study of blood T cell repertoires in COVID-19. Overall study context: The origin of the acute and convalescent COVID-19 samples was the United States, Italy and Spain.

This CDR3 is 16 amino acids long. V gave up 5 bases and J gave up 7 bases; unmatched junction bases: 9. The germline V gene has CDR1 SEHNR and CDR2 FQNEAQ (reference sequence). Enrolled during active infection, Seattle patients were then followed longitudinally. Only in-frame clones appear in the TCRdb table, and some are missing; sequencing was by immunoSEQ multiplex PCR. The sample contains some 220,000 clones, roughly 85% of which appear only once. The sample comprised peripheral blood. The chain is built from TRBV7-9 and TRBJ2-1, with 12 nucleotides matching TRBD1. This receptor was taken from a man aged 45-65 years with COVID-19, enrolled during active disease. The CDR3 region is CASSPGQGARSNEQFF. The CDR3 DNA sequence: TGTGCCAGCAGCCCGGGACAGGGGGCGCGGTCTAATGAGCAGTTCTTC. Together with reference TRBV7-9 and TRBJ2-1, the CDR3 gives the full variable domain: DTGVSQNPRHKITKRGQNVTFRCDPISEHNRLYWYRQTLGQGPEFLTYFQNEAQLEKSRLLSDRFSAERPKGSFSTLEIQRTEQGDSAMYLCASSPGQGARSNEQFFGPGTRLTVL.